This T cell receptor beta chain derives from a study of cytomegalovirus exposure and HLA in healthy donors. The PCR had 60 Vbeta and 13 Jbeta primers. Produced via immunoSEQ multiplex PCR; TCRdb's table is partial and in-frame only. The sample shows 200,000 to 250,000 clones, over 60% of them seen only once. Germline CDR1 reads SNHLY; CDR2 reads FYNNEI. Trimming cost V 0 bases and J 2 bases, with 15 bases left between them. The CDR3 has 17 amino acids. The specimen sequenced was PBMCs. V gene TRBV2 combines with J gene TRBJ2-3, with D possibly TRBD1 on 5 matching bases. The receptor's source is a man younger than 35 in good health and CMV-seronegative. CDR3 DNA: TGTGCCAGCAGTGAAGCGCTGACAGCGAGCTTCACAGATACGCAGTATTTT. Encoded protein: CASSEALTASFTDTQYF.